Below are 18 T cell receptor beta chains sequenced from a single sample in a study of T cells in Graves' hyperthyroidism and ophthalmopathy. The investigators amplified TCR beta CDR3 regions from RNA transcripts. The TCR CDR3 first-round RT-PCR relied on the HTBI primer set. Each CDR3 protein gets one entry after TCRdb re-called the multiplex PCR reads with MiXCR. The data show about 840,000 distinct CDR3 sequences, over 35% seen once. Source material: blood. The source is a man between 18 and 29 years old with Graves' hyperthyroidism.

This clonotype has at least ten counts. Because the CDR3's place on the DNA is in doubt, the DNA is left out and the CDR3 is given as listed by TCRdb. V and J are TRBV29-1 and TRBJ2-7; TRBD1 was called by the table and not checked on the DNA. The germline CDR1 and CDR2 sequences are SQVTM and ANQGSEA. The CDR3 totals 10 residues, both ends included. Here the CDR3 reads CSVGTGTEYF.

This clonotype occurred many times. This chain joins TRBV7-9 and TRBJ2-7; the D is unclear. This CDR3 is 13 amino acids long. Trimming removed 4 bases at V and 4 bases at J, with 11 bases between. CDR1 is SEHNR and CDR2 is FQNEAQ in the germline V gene (reference sequence). CDR3 amino acids: CASSSTTVYEQYF. The CDR3 nucleotides read TGTGCCAGCAGCTCCACGACCGTGTACGAGCAGTACTTC.

The rearrangement uses TRBV5-1 and TRBJ2-7, with 9 nucleotides matching TRBD2. There are 16 residues in the CDR3. Germline V lookup: CDR1 SGHRS, CDR2 YFSETQ. Trimming cost V 4 bases and J 5 bases; bases outside gene matches: 13. Written as DNA, the CDR3 is TGCGCCAGCAGCCCTTTCCCTAGCGGGGACTCTAACGAGCAGTACTTC. This gives the protein CASSPFPSGDSNEQYF. The full variable domain, completed using reference TRBV5-1 and TRBJ2-7, is KAGVTQTPRYLIKTRGQQVTLSCSPISGHRSVSWYQQTPGQGLQFLFEYFSETQRNKGNFPGRFSGRQFSNSRSEMNVSTLELGDSALYLCASSPFPSGDSNEQYFGPGTRLTVT.

At least ten counts were recorded for this clonotype. The CDR3 protein is CASSVLVAVSGNTIYF. CDR3 nucleotides: TGTGCCAGCAGCGTCCTCGTCGCGGTCTCTGGAAACACCATATATTTT. The chain has TRBV7-9 and TRBJ1-3, with D hard to call. This CDR3 contains 16 residues. Trimming removed 5 bases from V and 0 bases from J, with 14 bases in between. Germline CDR1 reads SEHNR; CDR2 reads FQNEAQ (reference sequence).

This clonotype appeared a few times. One end of the junction fails to match germline, which may point to a read error. The J gene is TRBJ1-6, the V gene TRBV4-1; no reliable D call. The CDR3 sequence is 15 residues long. Looked up from germline, CDR1 is MGHRA and CDR2 is YSYEKL. In DNA form, the CDR3 reads TGTGCCAGCAGCCAAGAATGGACGGCAAATTCACCCCTCCACTTT. Translated, it gives CASSQEWTANSPLHF.

This clonotype turned up a few times. The rearrangement uses TRBV6-6 and TRBJ1-2; possible D gene TRBD1, 6 bases. V was cut by 7 bases and J by 2 bases, with 14 bases left in between. CDR3 length: 14 residues. The germline CDR1 and CDR2 sequences are MNHNY and SVGAGI (reference sequence). The chain's CDR3 is CASIAAGGNYGYTF. The DNA for the CDR3 is TGTGCCAGCATTGCGGCGGGGGGCAACTATGGCTACACCTTC.

V usage is TRBV20-1 and J usage is TRBJ1-6; D is perhaps TRBD1 (5 bases). CDR1 is DFQATT, CDR2 SNEGSKA, per germline (reference sequence). Trimming pared 5 bases from V and 9 bases from J, leaving 17 bases between. This CDR3 is 14 amino acids long. CDR3 nucleotide sequence: TGCAGTGCTTATAAAGGGGATAGGAGTTCACCCCTCCACTTT. As protein: CSAYKGDRSSPLHF.

The chain joins TRBV3-1 to TRBJ1-3; D remains unclear. There are 14 residues in the CDR3. Germline assignment: CDR1 LGHDT and CDR2 YNNKEL (reference sequence). Trimming pared 5 bases from V and 0 bases from J, leaving 8 bases between. The CDR3 sequence is CASSERNSGNTIYF. CDR3 nucleotides: TGTGCCAGCAGCGAGAGGAACTCTGGAAACACCATATATTTT.

The table lists this clonotype with many counts. The chain has TRBV15 and TRBJ1-4; possibly TRBD1 for D (5 bases). The CDR3 totals 15 residues. CDR1 is LNHNV and CDR2 is YYDKDF in the germline V gene (reference sequence). Trimming left V 5 bases short and J 4 bases short, with 14 bases between. This chain's CDR3 is CATSDTDQGNEKLFF. Here the CDR3 DNA reads TGTGCCACCAGCGATACTGACCAGGGTAATGAAAAACTGTTTTTT. Full variable domain (rest looked up from reference TRBV15 and TRBJ1-4): DAMVIQNPRYQVTQFGKPVTLSCSQTLNHNVMYWYQQKSSQAPKLLFHYYDKDFNNEADTPDNFQSRRPNTSFCFLDIRSPGLGDTAMYLCATSDTDQGNEKLFFGSGTQLSVL.

CDR3 coding DNA: TGTGCCAGCAGTGGCATGGGACAGGGGGCGGCTGAAGCTTTCTTT. Amino acids: CASSGMGQGAAEAFF. The J gene is TRBJ1-1, the V gene TRBV19, with TRBD1 matching 12 bases. Germline V gene sequence: CDR1 LNHDA, CDR2 SQIVND (reference sequence). V shed 9 bases and J 6 bases; nucleotides not matched to a gene: 11. The CDR3 runs 15 residues.

Turning to this clonotype: The junction departs from germline at one end; a sequencing error may be responsible. The rearrangement links TRBV7-9 to TRBJ2-7; D could derive from TRBD1 or TRBD2 (5 bases each). Per germline, CDR1 SEHNR and CDR2 FQNEAQ (reference sequence). CDR3 length equals 14 residues. The chain's CDR3 is CASKKTRDGYEQYF. The CDR3 DNA is TGCGCCAGCAAAAAAACTCGGGACGGCTACGAGCAGTACTTC. Complete variable domain (other parts from reference TRBV7-9 and TRBJ2-7): DTGVSQNPRHKITKRGQNVTFRCDPISEHNRLYWYRQTLGQGPEFLTYFQNEAQLEKSRLLSDRFSAERPKGSFSTLEIQRTEQGDSAMYLCASKKTRDGYEQYFGPGTRLTVT.

V gene TRBV20-1 combines with J gene TRBJ2-6; no definite D call. CDR3 size: 16 residues. Germline loops: CDR1 DFQATT, CDR2 SNEGSKA (reference sequence). The ends were cut back, 0 bases at V and 4 bases at J, with 13 bases in the middle. The CDR3 coding sequence is TGCAGTGCTAGAGATCAGTGGCAGTACGGGGCCAACGTCCTGACTTTC. Its translation is CSARDQWQYGANVLTF.

This clonotype was detected ten times or more. The chain links TRBV7-9 to TRBJ1-2; possibly TRBD1 for D (5 bases). The length of the CDR3 is 13 residues. V was clipped by 11 bases and J by 6 bases, with 19 bases between them. Germline V gene sequence: CDR1 SEHNR, CDR2 FQNEAQ (reference sequence). CDR3 region: CAGATVSVDGYTF. As DNA, the CDR3 is TGTGCCGGGGCAACCGTTTCTGTGGATGGCTACACCTTC.

At least ten counts were recorded for this clonotype. The chain employs TRBV20-1 and TRBJ1-2, with D tentatively TRBD1 (5 bases). CDR3 length equals 13 residues. Deletions cut 3 bases from V and 4 bases from J, with 12 bases between. Germline V gene lookup returns CDR1 DFQATT and CDR2 SNEGSKA (reference sequence). The CDR3 DNA is TGCAGTGCTAGCGGGCAGGGAGCCTATGGCTACACCTTC. Translation gives CSASGQGAYGYTF.

This clonotype turned up a few times. This CDR3 is CASSPGSDEAFF. DNA of the CDR3: TGTGCCAGCAGCCCCGGGTCGGATGAAGCTTTCTTT. The gene calls are TRBV7-9 and TRBJ1-1; D remains ambiguous. V was pared by 5 bases and J by 7 bases, with 11 bases between. The CDR3 totals 12 residues. Looked up from germline, CDR1 is SEHNR and CDR2 is FQNEAQ (reference sequence).

This clonotype was counted ten times or more. The chain couples TRBV9 to TRBJ1-1; 9 nucleotides align to TRBD1. CDR3 length equals 13 residues. CDR1 is SGDLS, CDR2 YYNGEE, per germline. With 5 bases clipped from V and 4 bases from J, the junction kept 3 bases outside the gene matches. The CDR3 bases are TGTGCCAGCAGTACAGGGGGCGTCACTGAAGCTTTCTTT. Amino acid sequence: CASSTGGVTEAFF.

With regard to this clonotype: The DNA is left out, because the CDR3 cannot be placed on it with certainty; the CDR3 is given as TCRdb lists it. J is TRBJ1-4 and V is TRBV15; the table assigns TRBD1, which was not confirmed against the DNA. In germline, CDR1 is LNHNV, CDR2 YYDKDF (reference sequence). From its first to its last residue, the CDR3 has 24 amino acids. CDR3 sequence reads: CATSRAHNEQFFGPGTRLTKNCFF.

This rearrangement joins TRBV25-1 to TRBJ2-5; the D gene is possibly TRBD2 (7 bases). The V gene's germline CDR1 is MGHDK and CDR2 SYGVNS. V shed 4 bases and J shed 4 bases, with 16 bases lying between them. The CDR3 sequence is 15 residues long. The CDR3 nucleotides read TGTGCCAGCAGTGCTAGAGGGGGGGCGCGAGAGACCCAGTACTTC. Translation: CASSARGGARETQYF.